The clone carrying this T cell receptor (beta chain) came up many times. No antigen is known for it. Germline assignment: CDR1 KGHDR and CDR2 SFDVKD. V was trimmed by 0 bases and J by 0 bases, leaving 9 bases between them. The CDR3 runs to 16 residues. The entry originates in a study of T-cell reconstitution after alpha-beta-depleted transplantation in children. General study findings and limits: After transplant, high TCRbeta diversity at day 60 in some patients arose from surviving recipient T cells and thymic progenitors. T-cell counts and diversity at one year post-transplant came mainly from newly produced T cells. The origin of alpha-beta T cells about two months after transplant was reportedly several hundred expanded graft clones.

Unique molecular identifiers were incorporated into the prepared TCRbeta library. A single record per CDR3 protein comes from TCRdb applying MiXCR to the PCR reads. This sample has roughly 240,000 distinct CDR3 sequences; approximately 8% occur once, and the top ten carry 5% to 8%. The material was PBMCs, mostly from graft donor cells, obtained 180 days after TCRalphabeta/CD19-depleted stem cell transplant. The receptor's source is a male patient aged 5 to 17 who had a stem cell transplant for acute lymphoblastic leukemia, so the T cells may come from the graft donor. The chain has TRBV24-1 and TRBJ2-3, with D perhaps matching TRBD1 (6 bases). Written as DNA, the CDR3 is TGTGCCACCAGTGATTTGTACAGGGAAAGCACAGATACGCAGTATTTT. Protein product: CATSDLYRESTDTQYF.